These 17 T cell receptor beta chains originate from one sample sequenced in a study of response to subunit inactivated influenza vaccine. TCRdb processed the RT-PCR reads anew with MiXCR; each CDR3 protein has one entry. The sample holds about 830,000 distinct CDR3 sequences; 18% are singletons and the top ten take under 13%. This sample comprised PBMCs from blood, obtained around 5 days after vaccination. The receptors were sampled from a man aged 50 to 60 who received an inactivated influenza vaccine.

The CDR3 spells CASSLEAAWGYTF. CDR3 bases: TGTGCCAGCAGCTTAGAGGCCGCCTGGGGCTACACCTTC. This rearrangement joins TRBV7-9 to TRBJ1-2, with D unclear. The germline gives CDR1 SEHNR, CDR2 FQNEAQ (reference sequence). Trimming pared 1 base from V and 8 bases from J, leaving 11 bases between. This CDR3 has 13 residues. The whole variable domain, filled in from reference TRBV7-9 and TRBJ1-2, reads DTGVSQNPRHKITKRGQNVTFRCDPISEHNRLYWYRQTLGQGPEFLTYFQNEAQLEKSRLLSDRFSAERPKGSFSTLEIQRTEQGDSAMYLCASSLEAAWGYTFGSGTRLTVV.

J is TRBJ2-3 and V is TRBV4-2, with D perhaps given as TRBD1 or TRBD2 (5 bases each). This CDR3 has 16 amino acids. Germline V gene sequence: CDR1 LGHNA, CDR2 YNFKEQ. V gave up 4 bases and J gave up 0 bases, with 14 bases separating them. CDR3 loop: CASSPRSGDSTDTQYF. The CDR3 coding sequence is TGTGCCAGCAGCCCGAGGTCCGGGGACAGCACAGATACGCAGTATTTT.

This clonotype was observed a handful of times. The chain has TRBV27 and TRBJ1-6; D gene uncertain. CDR3 length: 16 residues. The ends were cut back, 3 bases at V and 7 bases at J, with 16 bases in the middle. Germline CDR1 MNHEY, CDR2 SMNVEV (reference sequence). Here the CDR3 DNA reads TGTGCCAGCAGTTTTTATCGGGGTGTAGGAAATTCACCCCTCCACTTT. Amino acids: CASSFYRGVGNSPLHF.

In its sample, this clonotype was seen a few times. The chain has TRBV10-3 and TRBJ2-7; the match to TRBD2 covers 14 bases. The CDR3 loop spans 16 amino acids. The J segment lost 4 bases and the V segment lost 8 bases, leaving 10 bases of the junction unmatched. Germline V gene data show CDR1 as ENHRY and CDR2 as SYGVKD. The CDR3 DNA reads TGTGCCATCCGAGATGGGACTAGCGGGGGTTCTTACGAGCAGTACTTC. Protein sequence: CAIRDGTSGGSYEQYF.

This clonotype was counted between two and nine times. CDR3 amino acids: CASGLFNTGELFF. The CDR3 DNA reads TGCGCTTCGGGCCTATTTAACACCGGGGAGCTGTTTTTT. The chain carries TRBV10-1 and TRBJ2-2; D is unclear. CDR1 is WNHNN and CDR2 is SYGVQD in the germline V gene (reference sequence). This CDR3 has 13 residues.

The genes are TRBV9 and TRBJ2-1, with 9 nucleotides matching TRBD2. Looked up from germline, CDR1 is SGDLS and CDR2 is YYNGEE. This CDR3 is 15 amino acids long. Trimming took 0 bases from V and 8 from J; bases not matched to a gene: 6. CDR3 in amino acids: CASSVEGGRAYEQFF. The CDR3 bases are TGTGCCAGCAGCGTAGAGGGCGGGAGGGCCTATGAGCAGTTCTTC. The full variable domain, rest sourced from reference TRBV9 and TRBJ2-1, is DSGVTQTPKHLITATGQRVTLRCSPRSGDLSVYWYQQSLDQGLQFLIQYYNGEERAKGNILERFSAQQFPDLHSELNLSSLELGDSALYFCASSVEGGRAYEQFFGPGTRLTVL.

The CDR3 spells CARSSAEETQYF. CDR3 sequence (DNA): TGTGCCAGAAGCTCGGCGGAAGAGACCCAGTACTTC. The chain recombines TRBV27 with TRBJ2-5; D ambiguous. The CDR3 runs to 12 residues. Looked up from germline, CDR1 is MNHEY and CDR2 is SMNVEV (reference sequence). The V end lost 9 bases, the J end lost 3 bases, and 11 bases lay between the germline ends.

V is TRBV20-1 and J is TRBJ2-7; the match to TRBD1 covers 12 bases. Looked up from germline, CDR1 is DFQATT and CDR2 is SNEGSKA (reference sequence). V lost 6 bases, J lost 4 bases, and 7 bases stayed unmatched. This CDR3 has 14 amino acids. This CDR3 reads CSAGGDRGLYEQYF. The CDR3 DNA reads TGCAGTGCCGGGGGGGACAGGGGGCTTTACGAGCAGTACTTC.

V usage is TRBV6-5 and J usage is TRBJ2-1; 11 positions agree with TRBD2. Germline loops: CDR1 MNHEY, CDR2 SVGAGI. V gave up 0 bases and J gave up 12 bases; unmatched junction bases: 13. CDR3 length: 17 amino acids. CDR3 nucleotide sequence: TGTGCCAGCAGTTACTCCAGGGGAACTAGCGGGAGCCCCGGGCAGTTCTTC. It translates to CASSYSRGTSGSPGQFF.

The chain uses TRBV27 and TRBJ1-5; tentatively, D is TRBD1 (5 bases). Trimming left V 1 base short and J 3 bases short, with 10 bases between. From germline, CDR1 is MNHEY and CDR2 SMNVEV (reference sequence). CDR3 length equals 15 residues. The CDR3: CASSLYRSNNQPQHF. The CDR3 coding sequence is TGTGCCAGCAGTTTATACAGGTCAAACAATCAGCCCCAGCATTTT.

This clonotype was found a few times. The rearrangement links TRBV20-1 to TRBJ2-5; D may be TRBD1 (6 bases). CDR1 is DFQATT and CDR2 is SNEGSKA in the germline V gene (reference sequence). V lost 4 bases to trimming and J lost 4 bases, with 22 bases between them. The CDR3 extends over 16 amino acids. As DNA, the CDR3 is TGCAGTGCTAACTATCTATTTGGACAGTTTGGAGAGACCCAGTACTTC. Translation: CSANYLFGQFGETQYF.

The chain has TRBV6-1 and TRBJ1-1, with D possibly matching TRBD1 (6 bases). From germline, CDR1 is MNHNS and CDR2 SASEGT. V was shortened by 5 bases and J by 1 base, with 14 bases between the two germline ends. The CDR3 loop spans 15 amino acids. The CDR3 coding sequence is TGTGCCAGCAGTACCCGGGGGGCTAAGAACACTGAAGCTTTCTTT. Translated: CASSTRGAKNTEAFF.

This clonotype was detected only once. V gene TRBV19 combines with J gene TRBJ2-7; D tentatively reads TRBD1 or TRBD2 (6 bases each). Germline assignment: CDR1 LNHDA and CDR2 SQIVND (reference sequence). V lost 5 bases and J lost 5, with 16 bases in between. This CDR3 has 14 amino acids. The DNA of the CDR3 is TGTGCCAGTAGTGTCACGGGGGCGGGGAACGAGCAGTACTTC. Translating it yields CASSVTGAGNEQYF.

The chain is built from TRBV30 and TRBJ2-4, with TRBD1 matching 7 bases. This CDR3 region has 13 residues. Germline-derived CDR1 and CDR2 are GTSNPN and SVGIG (reference sequence). V lost 1 base and J lost 9; bases outside the gene matches: 6. The CDR3 loop is CAWSEQGPGIQYF. CDR3 nucleotide sequence: TGTGCCTGGAGTGAACAGGGGCCGGGCATTCAGTACTTC.

This clonotype was seen a handful of times. V gene TRBV7-7 combines with J gene TRBJ2-2; tentatively, D is TRBD1 or TRBD2 (5 bases each). This CDR3 is built from 15 residues. V was trimmed by 1 base and J by 4 bases, leaving 10 bases between them. Germline values: CDR1 SSHAT, CDR2 FNYEAQ (reference sequence). In DNA, the CDR3 is TGTGCCAGCAGCTTAGAGGGACGGGGCACCGGGGAGCTGTTTTTT. It specifies CASSLEGRGTGELFF.

This clonotype appeared many times. This rearrangement joins TRBV20-1 to TRBJ2-3; the D gene is possibly TRBD2 (6 bases). V shed 8 bases and J shed 5 bases, with 14 bases lying between them. Looked up from germline, CDR1 is DFQATT and CDR2 is SNEGSKA (reference sequence). The CDR3 loop spans 12 amino acids. The CDR3 spells CSTPTGVDTQYF. CDR3 nucleotide sequence: TGCAGTACCCCGACGGGGGTAGATACGCAGTATTTT.

The chain couples TRBV15 to TRBJ2-5; D remains unclear. This CDR3 is 11 amino acids long. V was clipped by 4 bases and J by 5 bases, with 5 bases between them. Looked up from germline, CDR1 is LNHNV and CDR2 is YYDKDF (reference sequence). The CDR3: CATSTTETQYF. The CDR3 coding sequence is TGTGCCACCAGCACAACTGAGACCCAGTACTTC.